A selection of T cell receptor beta chains follows, all from one sample in a study of blood T cell repertoires in COVID-19. The assay was immunoSEQ multiplex PCR, and TCRdb's table has in-frame clones only and misses some. The repertoire holds hundreds of thousands of clones, with 70% to 90% as singletons. Specimen: peripheral blood. These receptors all stem from a woman aged 25 to 39 with active or convalescent COVID-19. Each CDR3 is given with its conserved first and last residue. A D gene is named only where the DNA matches it firmly. Size is omitted from some rows. Given values are once, few, many or a class for expanded clones.

j_gene: TRBJ1-1; d_gene: .; v_gene: TRBV10-1; abundance: .; CDR3aa: CASSESTVTEAFF
j_gene: TRBJ2-1; d_gene: .; v_gene: TRBV18; abundance: .; CDR3aa: CASSPSSLSYNEQFF
j_gene: TRBJ1-1; d_gene: .; v_gene: TRBV5-8; abundance: few; CDR3aa: CASSWGDTEAFF
j_gene: TRBJ2-3; d_gene: TRBD1; v_gene: TRBV27; abundance: .; CDR3aa: CASSFGTGGDTQYF
j_gene: TRBJ2-7; d_gene: .; v_gene: TRBV5-4; abundance: .; CDR3aa: CASSSPDTARYEQYF
j_gene: TRBJ2-7; d_gene: TRBD2; v_gene: TRBV6-5; abundance: .; CDR3aa: CASSPLAGGTLEQYF
j_gene: TRBJ1-2; d_gene: .; v_gene: TRBV29-1; abundance: .; CDR3aa: CSVEGGLDYGYTF
j_gene: TRBJ2-1; d_gene: TRBD2; v_gene: TRBV4-2; abundance: .; CDR3aa: CASSQTAGTSGTNEQFF
j_gene: TRBJ2-4; d_gene: .; v_gene: TRBV23-1; abundance: .; CDR3aa: CASSPLPHISLSAKNIQYF
j_gene: TRBJ2-7; d_gene: TRBD2; v_gene: TRBV18; abundance: .; CDR3aa: CASSPASGNYEQYF
j_gene: TRBJ2-5; d_gene: TRBD1; v_gene: TRBV7-9; abundance: .; CDR3aa: CASSLGTAQETQYF
j_gene: TRBJ1-4; d_gene: TRBD1; v_gene: TRBV19; abundance: .; CDR3aa: CASSLPGQGEEGEKLFF
j_gene: TRBJ2-1; d_gene: TRBD2; v_gene: TRBV4-2; abundance: .; CDR3aa: CASSQDASGLVNEQFF
j_gene: TRBJ1-1; d_gene: .; v_gene: TRBV29-1; abundance: .; CDR3aa: CSVGTAGMNTEAFF
j_gene: TRBJ1-4; d_gene: .; v_gene: TRBV6-5; abundance: .; CDR3aa: CASSFSGAYEKLFF
j_gene: TRBJ2-3; d_gene: TRBD2; v_gene: TRBV14; abundance: .; CDR3aa: CASSSRTSGRSSTDTQYF
j_gene: TRBJ1-1; d_gene: .; v_gene: TRBV7-7; abundance: .; CDR3aa: CASSLDSGSEAFF
j_gene: TRBJ1-3; d_gene: .; v_gene: TRBV5-6; abundance: .; CDR3aa: CASSLWTDSGNTIYF
j_gene: TRBJ1-2; d_gene: TRBD1; v_gene: TRBV2; abundance: .; CDR3aa: CASRVTGTNYGYTF
j_gene: TRBJ1-3; d_gene: .; v_gene: TRBV9; abundance: .; CDR3aa: CASSALSSGNTIYF
j_gene: TRBJ2-7; d_gene: .; v_gene: TRBV6-2/TRBV6-3; abundance: .; CDR3aa: CASSGHPPGEQYF
j_gene: TRBJ1-4; d_gene: .; v_gene: TRBV6-5; abundance: .; CDR3aa: CASGESLNEKLFF
j_gene: TRBJ1-6; d_gene: TRBD1; v_gene: TRBV27; abundance: once; CDR3aa: CASSLLTQGVGSPLHF
j_gene: TRBJ1-6; d_gene: .; v_gene: TRBV5-1; abundance: .; CDR3aa: CASSWDTYRDSPLHF
j_gene: TRBJ2-7; d_gene: TRBD2; v_gene: TRBV27; abundance: .; CDR3aa: CASSLGGSGEQYF
j_gene: TRBJ2-1; d_gene: TRBD1; v_gene: TRBV13; abundance: .; CDR3aa: CASSLGGQGRHEQFF
j_gene: TRBJ2-1; d_gene: .; v_gene: TRBV27; abundance: .; CDR3aa: CASSEGGYNEQFF
j_gene: TRBJ1-1; d_gene: TRBD1; v_gene: TRBV4-2; abundance: .; CDR3aa: CASSQATGMNTEAFF
j_gene: TRBJ1-1; d_gene: .; v_gene: TRBV7-8; abundance: .; CDR3aa: CASSLAAGGLNTEAFF
j_gene: TRBJ2-7; d_gene: TRBD1; v_gene: TRBV13; abundance: .; CDR3aa: CASRWTGASYEQYF
j_gene: TRBJ1-2; d_gene: .; v_gene: TRBV29-1; abundance: few; CDR3aa: CSVEVAEGPAFTF
j_gene: TRBJ2-5; d_gene: TRBD2; v_gene: TRBV27; abundance: .; CDR3aa: CASRLGLAGGEETQYF
j_gene: TRBJ1-1; d_gene: TRBD1; v_gene: TRBV6-5; abundance: .; CDR3aa: CASSRGQGGNTEAFF
j_gene: TRBJ2-7; d_gene: TRBD1; v_gene: TRBV9; abundance: few; CDR3aa: CASSPDRRDEQYF
j_gene: TRBJ2-2; d_gene: TRBD2; v_gene: TRBV29-1; abundance: .; CDR3aa: CSVEGGLAETGELFF
j_gene: TRBJ2-7; d_gene: TRBD1; v_gene: TRBV11-2; abundance: .; CDR3aa: CASSFGTESYEQYF
j_gene: TRBJ2-2; d_gene: .; v_gene: TRBV5-1; abundance: .; CDR3aa: CASSLRESGTGELFF
j_gene: TRBJ1-5; d_gene: .; v_gene: TRBV6-5; abundance: few; CDR3aa: CASSYPEPGSNQPQHF
j_gene: TRBJ2-3; d_gene: TRBD2; v_gene: TRBV4-1; abundance: .; CDR3aa: CASSQEDAGGPKDTQYF
j_gene: TRBJ1-1; d_gene: TRBD1; v_gene: TRBV2; abundance: once; CDR3aa: CASSEGQGRGSTEAFF
j_gene: TRBJ1-2; d_gene: .; v_gene: TRBV5-8; abundance: .; CDR3aa: CASREPGLYYGYTF
j_gene: TRBJ2-1; d_gene: .; v_gene: TRBV15; abundance: .; CDR3aa: CATRSQGSNEQFF
j_gene: TRBJ2-1; d_gene: .; v_gene: TRBV25-1; abundance: .; CDR3aa: CASSGGRTIKVGNEQFF
j_gene: TRBJ2-7; d_gene: TRBD2; v_gene: TRBV3-1/TRBV3-2; abundance: .; CDR3aa: CASSQERLAGGYEQYF
j_gene: TRBJ1-1; d_gene: TRBD1; v_gene: TRBV18; abundance: .; CDR3aa: CASSPGTGAVGTEAFF
j_gene: TRBJ1-2; d_gene: TRBD1; v_gene: TRBV19; abundance: few; CDR3aa: CASHRGPGYGYTF